This TCR beta chain was sequenced during a study of beta chain features in type 1 diabetes. Isolated RNA was reverse transcribed in full, so expressed TCRB transcripts were sequenced. Measured with immunoSEQ multiplex PCR; TCRdb has only the in-frame clones, and not every one. The sample records about 59,000 clones, over 50% being singletons. CDR3 size: 16 residues. After removal of 6 bases from V and 3 bases from J, the junction contained 13 bases not matched to a gene. Germline lookup yields CDR1 SQVTM and CDR2 ANQGSEA. This clone has a handful of counts. The rearrangement joins TRBV29-1 to TRBJ2-7, with TRBD1 matching 11 bases. This TCR derives from a woman under 30 in good health. Specimen: Tregs from blood. Here the CDR3 reads CSVSPGQGVDNYEQYF. CDR3 nucleotides: TGCAGCGTAAGCCCGGGACAGGGGGTGGACAACTACGAGCAGTACTTC.